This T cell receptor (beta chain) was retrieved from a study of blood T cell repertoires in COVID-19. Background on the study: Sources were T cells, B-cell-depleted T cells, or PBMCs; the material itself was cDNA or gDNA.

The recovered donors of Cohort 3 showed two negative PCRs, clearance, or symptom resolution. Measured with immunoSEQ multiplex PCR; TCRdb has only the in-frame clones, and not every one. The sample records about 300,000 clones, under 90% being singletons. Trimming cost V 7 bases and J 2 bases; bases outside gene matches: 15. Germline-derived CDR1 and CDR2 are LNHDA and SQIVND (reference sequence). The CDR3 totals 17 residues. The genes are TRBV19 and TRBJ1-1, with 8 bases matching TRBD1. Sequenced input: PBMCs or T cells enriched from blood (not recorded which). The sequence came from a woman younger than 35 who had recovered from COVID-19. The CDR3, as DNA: TGTGCCAGTATGGGGGGTGAGACAGGGGCCACCAACACTGAAGCTTTCTTT. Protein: CASMGGETGATNTEAFF.